These T cell receptor beta chains were read from a single sample in a study of cytomegalovirus exposure and HLA in healthy donors. TCRdb's copy holds only in-frame clones and misses some; the assay was immunoSEQ multiplex PCR. In the table there are 85,000 to 130,000 clones, about four fifths of which are singletons. Sequenced input: PBMCs. The receptors here all came from a woman aged 45 to 65 in good health and CMV-seropositive. CDR3s leave out the opening cysteine and the closing phenylalanine or tryptophan.

ASSGRQLVYGYT TRBJ1-2 TRBV6-1
ASSQDGAQRNYGYT TRBJ1-2 TRBV4-1
ASSLLGLVSTDTQY TRBJ2-3 TRBV7-9
ASSSGFLSGGAYNEQF TRBJ2-1 TRBV5-1
ASSMGQGRVT TRBJ1-2 TRBV19
ASSPTGMDTEAF TRBJ1-1 TRBV18
ASSEPQGLNEKLF TRBJ1-4 TRBV2
ASSLGRQGRGYT TRBJ1-2 TRBV7-2
TGEGSRGTEAF TRBJ1-1 TRBV7-9
ASSLGTGGYDNEQF TRBJ2-1 TRBV11-2
ASSLGSRMGAGYGYT TRBJ1-2 TRBV7-2
SVEVSLGQGGSTIY TRBJ1-3 TRBV29-1
ASSSTVYTEAF TRBJ1-1 TRBV27
ASSTPHGRDTGELF TRBJ2-2 TRBV5-1
ASRHTGGGDTQY TRBJ2-3 TRBV19
ASSPGLNEKLF TRBJ1-4 TRBV11-2
ASSIRTGTTIMTDTQY TRBJ2-3 TRBV19
SSIPIRGKRDTEAF TRBJ1-1 TRBV7-9
ASSYEEPNQPQH TRBJ1-5 TRBV6-6
ASSGLGVAEQF TRBJ2-1 TRBV5-1
ASSRGRNTEAF TRBJ1-1 TRBV19
ASSDRGTEAF TRBJ1-1 TRBV11-3
SVDGQGGNTIY TRBJ1-3 TRBV29-1
ASSLAGGTDTEAF TRBJ1-1 TRBV5-1
ASSSPGRGHGYT TRBJ1-2 TRBV5-8
ASSPGLAGAPRS TRBJ2-7 TRBV7-8
ASSPTGGASGYT TRBJ1-2 TRBV28
ASSVALAGYNEQF TRBJ2-1 TRBV9
ASSLDSSYEQY TRBJ2-7 TRBV13
ASTGPEGGVAF TRBJ1-1 TRBV2
ASSSGLAAADTQY TRBJ2-3 TRBV7-7
ASSLDARVAGYDNEQF TRBJ2-1 TRBV5-1
AAGGLKNFYGYT TRBJ1-2 TRBV6-1
ASSSLTGTGSHEQY TRBJ2-7 TRBV27
ASSLPGGDAYEQY TRBJ2-7 TRBV28
ASLAGRTNSPLH TRBJ1-6 TRBV25-1